This T cell receptor (beta chain) was sequenced during a study of cytomegalovirus exposure and HLA in healthy donors. Overall study: As released early, the data held some 80 million unique TCRs from HLA-typed donors. Genotyping showed 81% of hundreds of donors falling in the Caucasian-associated ancestry cluster.

PCR used 60 Vbeta primers and 13 Jbeta primers. TCRdb keeps only in-frame clones here, not all; method: immunoSEQ multiplex PCR. Of 65,000 to 85,000 clones in the sample, over 70% were seen once. The CDR3 is 14 amino acids. V lost 6 bases and J lost 2, with 14 bases in between. The germline gives CDR1 MNHNS, CDR2 SASEGT. The study's findings and limits: Productive status was seen about 87% or about 30% of the time for most TCR beta V segments in an earlier analysis. There were several of the most significant clusters that appeared linked to common viral pathogens in a later analysis.

Notes on this clone: Its specificity is unknown.

This clonotype originated in a man in his fifties in good health and CMV-seropositive. The sample was PBMCs. The rearrangement links TRBV6-1 to TRBJ2-7; no definite D call. CDR3 in amino acids: CASSPLIAAYEQYF. CDR3 coding DNA: TGTGCCAGCAGCCCCTTAATAGCCGCCTACGAGCAGTACTTC.